One and the same sample provided the 32 T cell receptor beta chains below, sequenced in a study of OX40 agonist ivuxolimab in advanced cancers. Libraries were constructed by the immunoSEQ multiplex PCR assay. The clones in this table, taken by TCRdb from immuneACCESS, are in-frame only. Not every clone is retained; where verified, under half of the shortfall comes from an unresolved V gene, and the cause of the rest is unknown. For this sample there are more than 20,000 clones; over 65% appear just once. The leading ten clones occupy 35% to 40% of the sample. This specimen consisted of CD4+ or CD8+ T cells sorted from blood, obtained in a trial of the OX40 agonist ivuxolimab. All receptors come from an adult with an advanced solid tumor such as melanoma, head and neck, liver or kidney cancer.

V and J are TRBV14 and TRBJ2-6; D may be TRBD2 (6 bases). CDR1 and CDR2 from the germline V gene are SGHDN and FVKESK. This CDR3 contains 16 residues. V was cut by 1 base and J by 2 bases, with 9 bases left in between. Here the CDR3 reads CASSQVWGAGANVLTF. CDR3 in DNA: TGTGCCAGCAGCCAAGTCTGGGGGGCTGGGGCCAACGTCCTGACTTTC.

As concerns this clone: The junction and the germline gene differ at one end; a read error may be behind it. The V and J genes are TRBV11-2 and TRBJ2-3, with D possibly matching TRBD2 (6 bases). This CDR3 has 16 amino acids. From germline, CDR1 is SGHAT and CDR2 FQNNGV. The CDR3 is CASRLAPGLNTDTQYF. The CDR3 DNA is TGTGCCAGCAGATTAGCCCCGGGACTGAACACAGATACGCAGTATTTT.

The chain has TRBV7-9 and TRBJ1-2; no clear D gene. The CDR3 is 18 amino acids. Per the germline V gene, CDR1 is SEHNR and CDR2 is FQNEAQ (reference sequence). Trimming cost V 5 bases and J 0 bases, with 22 bases left between them. The CDR3 reads CASSPTSGFSLANYGYTF. In DNA, the CDR3 is TGTGCCAGCAGCCCTACATCGGGGTTCTCTCTAGCTAACTATGGCTACACCTTC.

V gene TRBV7-9 combines with J gene TRBJ1-3; no clear D. CDR3 size: 13 residues. V dropped 6 bases and J dropped 0 bases, with 6 bases sitting between them. Germline CDR1 SEHNR, CDR2 FQNEAQ (reference sequence). The CDR3 region has the DNA TGTGCCAGCAGGCTAGGCTCTGGAAACACCATATATTTT. Amino acids: CASRLGSGNTIYF.

The chain joins TRBV30 to TRBJ1-2, with 9 bases matching TRBD1. CDR3 size: 14 residues. Germline V gene data show CDR1 as GTSNPN and CDR2 as SVGIG (reference sequence). The junction had 4 bases not matched to a gene; V was cut back by 1 base and J by 4 bases. The CDR3 sequence: CAWSAATGGYGYTF. CDR3 bases: TGTGCCTGGAGTGCGGCGACAGGGGGCTATGGCTACACCTTC.

The chain links TRBV7-7 to TRBJ2-7; D possibly corresponds to TRBD1 (5 bases). Per germline, CDR1 SSHAT and CDR2 FNYEAQ (reference sequence). V was trimmed by 1 base and J by 6 bases, leaving 22 bases between them. The CDR3 totals 17 residues. The CDR3 is CASSLGLEQGLRGEQYF. Written as DNA, the CDR3 is TGTGCCAGCAGCTTAGGATTGGAGCAGGGTTTACGAGGCGAGCAGTACTTC. The variable domain in full, completed from reference TRBV7-7 and TRBJ2-7, reads GAGVSQSPRYKVTKRGQDVTLRCDPISSHATLYWYQQALGQGPEFLTYFNYEAQPDKSGLPSDRFSAERPEGSISTLTIQRTEQRDSAMYRCASSLGLEQGLRGEQYFGPGTRLTVT.

This chain connects TRBV28 to TRBJ1-1; no clear D gene. The CDR3 is 12 amino acids. The germline V gene has CDR1 MDHEN and CDR2 SYDVKM. Trimming stripped 3 bases from V and 0 bases from J, with 2 bases between. The CDR3 spells CASSFLNTEAFF. The CDR3 DNA is TGTGCCAGCAGTTTCCTGAACACTGAAGCTTTCTTT. The variable domain in full, with the rest retrieved from reference TRBV28 and TRBJ1-1, is DVKVTQSSRYLVKRTGEKVFLECVQDMDHENMFWYRQDPGLGLRLIYFSYDVKMKEKGDIPEGYSVSREKKERFSLILESASTNQTSMYLCASSFLNTEAFFGQGTRLTVV.

This clone has more than one count but fewer than ten. The same CDR3 also results from other DNA sequences found in this sample. The chain combines TRBV25-1 with TRBJ2-7; 11 nucleotides agree with TRBD1. The germline V gene has CDR1 MGHDK and CDR2 SYGVNS. J lost 4 bases, V lost 8 bases, and 1 base had no gene match. The CDR3 has 12 residues. CDR3 in DNA: TGTGCCAGCGGACAGGGGGCATACGAGCAGTACTTC. Amino acid sequence: CASGQGAYEQYF.

As for this clone: Other DNA sequences of this sample code for an identical CDR3. The chain recombines TRBV9 with TRBJ2-7; tentative D call: TRBD2 (5 bases). Germline CDR1 SGDLS, CDR2 YYNGEE. This CDR3 has 14 residues. V lost 2 bases, J lost 0 bases, and 9 bases lay in between. The CDR3 loop is CASSVGGSSYEQYF. The CDR3 DNA reads TGTGCCAGCAGCGTGGGCGGGTCCTCCTACGAGCAGTACTTC.

The chain employs TRBV7-2 and TRBJ2-5; D gene unclear. CDR3 length: 15 amino acids. The germline V gene encodes CDR1 SGHTA and CDR2 FQGNSA. The germline V and J ends were trimmed by 3 bases and 0 bases, with 11 bases remaining between them. This chain's CDR3 is CASSFIDKYQETQYF. The CDR3 DNA reads as TGTGCCAGCAGCTTTATCGACAAGTACCAAGAGACCCAGTACTTC.

The V call is TRBV4-1, the J call TRBJ2-2; D is unclear. CDR1 MGHRA and CDR2 YSYEKL come from the germline V gene. The CDR3 loop spans 15 amino acids. The germline V and J ends were trimmed by 0 bases and 7 bases, with 12 bases remaining between them. CDR3: CASSQDLVRRGELFF. DNA for the CDR3: TGCGCCAGCAGCCAAGATCTAGTGAGGCGCGGGGAGCTGTTTTTT.

The rearrangement links TRBV5-1 to TRBJ1-4, with 7 bases that match TRBD1. This CDR3 comprises 14 residues. Germline loops: CDR1 SGHRS, CDR2 YFSETQ. V trimming: 4 bases; J trimming: 8 bases; junction bases outside the gene matches: 8. The CDR3 sequence is CASSLIGTAEKLFF. CDR3 DNA: TGCGCCAGCAGCCTAATAGGGACAGCCGAAAAACTGTTTTTT.

This clone has a handful of counts. The chain combines TRBV7-9 with TRBJ2-7, with 11 bases lining up with TRBD1. This CDR3 comprises 15 residues. Per germline, CDR1 SEHNR and CDR2 FQNEAQ (reference sequence). V lost 4 bases and J lost 0; bases outside the gene matches: 2. As DNA, the CDR3 is TGTGCCAGCAGCTCGGGACAGGGGGGCTCCTACGAGCAGTACTTC. It codes for CASSSGQGGSYEQYF.

This rearrangement joins TRBV27 to TRBJ2-5; D is ambiguous. This CDR3 contains 14 residues. Germline-derived CDR1 and CDR2 are MNHEY and SMNVEV (reference sequence). V shed 1 base and J shed 1 base, with 7 bases lying between them. CDR3 DNA: TGTGCCAGCAGTTTATTGGGGATCCAAGAGACCCAGTACTTC. Protein product: CASSLLGIQETQYF.

The genes are TRBV5-1 and TRBJ1-1; tentatively, D is TRBD1 (6 bases). Trimming stripped 5 bases from V and 0 bases from J, with 17 bases between. Germline CDR1 reads SGHRS; CDR2 reads YFSETQ. The CDR3 is 16 amino acids. CDR3 nucleotide sequence: TGCGCCAGCAGTGGAGGGGGGCCCGCTATGAACACTGAAGCTTTCTTT. Translated: CASSGGGPAMNTEAFF.

The V gene is TRBV18, the J gene TRBJ1-1; 7 bases map to TRBD1. Germline trimming cut 6 bases from V and 1 base from J; bases unmatched to any gene: 5. CDR3 length equals 14 residues. Germline V gene lookup returns CDR1 KGHSH and CDR2 LQKENI. The CDR3 bases are TGTGCCAGCTCGCTGACAGGGAGGAACACTGAAGCTTTCTTT. This sequence encodes CASSLTGRNTEAFF.

In this sample, this clone turned up once. V gene TRBV29-1 combines with J gene TRBJ1-2, with no clear D. Per germline, CDR1 SQVTM and CDR2 ANQGSEA. V lost 5 bases, J lost 3 bases, and 13 bases lay in between. The length of the CDR3 is 13 residues. The chain's CDR3 is CSVHHLADYGYTF. The CDR3 DNA is TGCAGCGTTCACCACCTTGCCGACTATGGCTACACCTTC.

V and J are TRBV18 and TRBJ2-5; 10 positions agree with TRBD2. The CDR3 sequence is 15 residues long. Trimming took 3 bases from V and 4 from J; bases not matched to a gene: 5. Germline assignment: CDR1 KGHSH and CDR2 LQKENI. The DNA for the CDR3 is TGTGCCAGCTCACCGAGCGGGGGGGCCTCAGAGACCCAGTACTTC. This encodes CASSPSGGASETQYF.

This clone was seen a single time. The J gene is TRBJ2-3, the V gene TRBV5-1; D ambiguous. The V gene lost 3 bases and the J gene lost 0 bases, with 11 bases spanning the gap. The CDR3 extends over 15 amino acids. Per the germline V gene, CDR1 is SGHRS and CDR2 is YFSETQ. CDR3 residues: CASSWATASTDTQYF. CDR3 DNA: TGCGCCAGCAGCTGGGCGACCGCTAGCACAGATACGCAGTATTTT.

The chain is built from TRBV5-6 and TRBJ1-5, with D maybe TRBD1 (5 bases). V lost 4 bases and J lost 6, with 8 bases in between. Germline CDR1 is SGHDT and CDR2 is YYEEEE. The CDR3 consists of 12 residues. For the CDR3, the DNA is TGTGCCAGCAGCGGGGGGGGTCAGCCCCAGCATTTT. This codes for CASSGGGQPQHF.

V is TRBV4-1 and J is TRBJ2-7; 11 nucleotides match TRBD2. CDR3 length: 14 residues. CDR1 is MGHRA, CDR2 YSYEKL, per germline. V trimming: 4 bases; J trimming: 9 bases; junction bases outside the gene matches: 8. The CDR3, as DNA: TGCGCCAGCAGCCCCGGGACTAGCGGTCTGGTGCAGTACTTC. Encoded protein: CASSPGTSGLVQYF.

The rearrangement links TRBV27 to TRBJ2-7, with TRBD1 identical over 8 bases. This CDR3 comprises 14 residues. Looked up from germline, CDR1 is MNHEY and CDR2 is SMNVEV (reference sequence). The junction had 3 bases not matched to a gene; V was cut back by 0 bases and J by 5 bases. The CDR3 sequence is CASSLSSGGHEQYF. For the CDR3, the DNA is TGTGCCAGCAGTTTATCGTCAGGGGGCCACGAGCAGTACTTC.

The chain combines TRBV27 with TRBJ1-5, with D maybe TRBD1 (5 bases). The CDR3 extends over 14 amino acids. Germline assignment: CDR1 MNHEY and CDR2 SMNVEV (reference sequence). The germline V and J ends were trimmed by 5 bases and 4 bases, with 12 bases remaining between them. CDR3 DNA: TGTGCCAGCAGTCCCCGGGGGGGGAATCAGCCCCAGCATTTT. Its protein product is CASSPRGGNQPQHF.

This chain links TRBV29-1 with TRBJ2-1, with D uncertain. V was cut by 3 bases and J by 4 bases, with 16 bases left in between. CDR3 size: 15 residues. Germline CDR1 is SQVTM and CDR2 is ANQGSEA. The DNA for the CDR3 is TGCAGCGTTGAGGGGTTGGGTCTAAGTTACAATGAGCAGTTCTTC. The encoded protein is CSVEGLGLSYNEQFF.

In DNA, the CDR3 is TGTGCCAGCAGTTTTCGCATAAACCTTGGGCCTAGCACAGATACGCAGTATTTT. It translates to CASSFRINLGPSTDTQYF. The gene calls are TRBV27 and TRBJ2-3; D remains unclear. The CDR3 length is 18 residues. Trimming left V 3 bases short and J 0 bases short, with 19 bases between. Germline CDR1 and CDR2: MNHEY and SMNVEV (reference sequence).

V and J are TRBV5-6 and TRBJ1-2, with D perhaps matching TRBD1 (5 bases). Germline lookup yields CDR1 SGHDT and CDR2 YYEEEE. CDR3 length: 12 residues. Trimming removed 4 bases at V and 4 bases at J, with 8 bases between. This chain's CDR3 is CASSPGGYGYTF. As DNA, the CDR3 is TGTGCCAGCAGCCCCGGGGGCTATGGCTACACCTTC.

This CDR3 is CASSPDSSRNSNQPQHF. In DNA, the CDR3 is TGTGCCAGCAGCCCCGACAGCTCAAGGAATAGCAATCAGCCCCAGCATTTT. The J gene is TRBJ1-5, the V gene TRBV7-9, with D perhaps TRBD1 (5 bases). V was clipped by 5 bases and J by 0 bases, with 17 bases between them. Looked up from germline, CDR1 is SEHNR and CDR2 is FQNEAQ (reference sequence). The CDR3 sequence is 17 residues long.

This sequence joins TRBV29-1 and TRBJ2-3; either TRBD1 or TRBD2 may supply D (6 bases each). Germline V gene lookup returns CDR1 SQVTM and CDR2 ANQGSEA. V lost 6 bases and J 5 bases, leaving 18 bases between the germline ends. The CDR3 is made up of 14 amino acids. The CDR3 loop reads CSVGTPGGLDTQYF. CDR3 DNA sequence: TGCAGCGTCGGGACCCCCGGGGGCCTAGATACGCAGTATTTT.

This chain connects TRBV11-3 to TRBJ2-7, with no clear D. The CDR3 loop spans 13 amino acids. Trimming took 5 bases from V and 0 from J, leaving 8 bases between them. CDR1 and CDR2 from the germline V gene are SGHNT and YENEEA. CDR3 amino acids: CASSGPSSYEQYF. Written as DNA, the CDR3 is TGTGCCAGCAGCGGACCGAGCTCCTACGAGCAGTACTTC.

J is TRBJ1-6 and V is TRBV19; no definite D call. The CDR3 contains 14 residues. Germline V gene data show CDR1 as LNHDA and CDR2 as SQIVND (reference sequence). V was trimmed by 2 bases and J by 11 bases, leaving 13 bases between them. The chain's CDR3 is CASSIWPKQPPLHF. The CDR3 nucleotides read TGTGCCAGTAGTATATGGCCGAAACAGCCACCCCTCCACTTT. Full variable domain (missing parts from reference TRBV19 and TRBJ1-6): DGGITQSPKYLFRKEGQNVTLSCEQNLNHDAMYWYRQDPGQGLRLIYYSQIVNDFQKGDIAEGYSVSREKKESFPLTVTSAQKNPTAFYLCASSIWPKQPPLHFGNGTRLTVT.

The rearrangement joins TRBV19 to TRBJ1-2, with D uncertain. This CDR3 spans 12 amino acids. The V gene's germline CDR1 is LNHDA and CDR2 SQIVND (reference sequence). V lost 5 bases and J 4 bases, leaving 8 bases between the germline ends. Here the CDR3 DNA reads TGTGCCAGTAGTCCGGACGGCTATGGCTACACCTTC. It yields the protein CASSPDGYGYTF.

The rearrangement uses TRBV5-1 and TRBJ1-4; possibly TRBD1 for D (6 bases). With 5 bases removed from V and 3 bases from J, the gap between germline ends came to 14 bases. CDR1 and CDR2 (germline): SGHRS, YFSETQ. The CDR3 sequence is 15 residues long. DNA of the CDR3: TGCGCCAGCAGGGTCGAGGGGGTTTCTAATGAAAAACTGTTTTTT. The encoded protein is CASRVEGVSNEKLFF.